The sequence of this TCR beta chain was determined in a study of cytomegalovirus exposure and HLA in healthy donors. General study points: Usually a TCR sequence was rare, but some public TCRs were found in many donors. Reports credit the classifier with highly specific, highly sensitive diagnosis of cytomegalovirus status.

Germline V gene data show CDR1 as SGHVS and CDR2 as FNYEAQ. V shed 2 bases and J shed 2 bases, with 12 bases lying between them. CDR3 length: 15 amino acids. Produced via immunoSEQ multiplex PCR; TCRdb's table is partial and in-frame only. The profile shows 200,000 to 300,000 clones, 90% of them singletons. With regard to this clone: Its antigen remains unknown.

This sequence originates from a woman in her twenties or thirties in good health and CMV-seronegative. The chain recombines TRBV7-6 with TRBJ2-5, with TRBD2 as a possible D gene (5 bases). Sequences were obtained from PBMCs. The DNA for the CDR3 is TGTGCCAGCAGCTTAATTCTAGCTACTCAAGAGACCCAGTACTTC. Amino acids: CASSLILATQETQYF.